This is a list of T cell receptor beta chains from one sample in a study of blood T cell repertoires in COVID-19. TCRdb's table, derived via immunoSEQ multiplex PCR, lists solely in-frame clones and lacks some. The table has some 180,000 clones, approximately 80% seen once; the top ten hold approximately 15%. Sequencing was done on a sample of PBMCs or T cells enriched from blood (not recorded which). The receptors shown here come from a man in his sixties who had been exposed to COVID-19. Each CDR3 is given with its conserved first and last residue. D genes are given only for firm matches. Not all rows give a size; the values are once, few, many and, for expanded clones, a class.

TRBJ2-1 NA TRBV19 TRBD2 TGTGCCAGTAGTATAGGGAGGCTGGGACTAGCGGGAAGTAAGCAGTTCTTC CASSIGRLGLAGSKQFF
TRBJ1-1 NA TRBV30 NA TGTGCCTGGAGTACAGACCTCGGGGGGGACACTGAAGCTTTCTTT CAWSTDLGGDTEAFF
TRBJ2-5 NA TRBV4-2 NA TGTGCCAGCAGCCGCTACGGCCAAGAGACCCAGTACTTC CASSRYGQETQYF
TRBJ1-4 NA TRBV11-2 TRBD1 TGTGCCAGCAGTGGGACAGGCATTCAGAATGAAAAACTGTTTTTT CASSGTGIQNEKLFF
TRBJ2-3 few TRBV30 NA TGTGCCTGGAAAGGGGCCCCTAGCACAGATACGCAGTATTTT CAWKGAPSTDTQYF
TRBJ1-2 once TRBV29-1 TRBD1 TGCAGCGTCCTGGCCGACAGGGCAAGACACTATGGCTACACCTTC CSVLADRARHYGYTF
TRBJ1-6 NA TRBV30 NA TGTGCCTGGAAGTTCGGTGTAGTCTATAATTCACCCCTCCACTTT CAWKFGVVYNSPLHF
TRBJ2-5 once TRBV6-2/TRBV6-3 NA TGTGCCAGCAGCGACCGACAGAGGGAGACCCAGTACTTC CASSDRQRETQYF
TRBJ2-1 NA TRBV7-3 TRBD2 TGTGCCAGCAGCCCCAGAAGCGGGACCTACAATGAGCAGTTCTTC CASSPRSGTYNEQFF
TRBJ2-7 NA TRBV5-6 TRBD1 TGTGCCAGCAGCTTGGAGGGGGCATGGAGTGAGGAGCAGTACTTC CASSLEGAWSEEQYF
TRBJ2-3 NA TRBV19 NA TGTGCCAGTAGTCCGGGGAAGGAGTATGCAGATACGCAGTATTTT CASSPGKEYADTQYF
TRBJ2-7 NA TRBV21-1 NA TGTGCCAGCAGCCGCCGGGACTACCGCTACGAGCAGTACTTC CASSRRDYRYEQYF
TRBJ2-7 NA TRBV10-3 TRBD1 TGTGCCATCCACCGGGACAGGGACTACGAGCAGTACTTC CAIHRDRDYEQYF
TRBJ2-1 NA TRBV7-9 NA TGTGCCAGCAGCTTAGGAGGGGGCTCCTACAATGAGCAGTTCTTC CASSLGGGSYNEQFF
TRBJ1-1 NA TRBV19 TRBD1 TGTGCCATCCTGGGACAGGGTGTCACTGAAGCTTTCTTT CAILGQGVTEAFF
TRBJ1-5 NA TRBV6-5 NA TGTGCCAGCAGAGAGGGGGAAGGGCCCCAGCATTTT CASREGEGPQHF
TRBJ2-5 few TRBV2 NA TGTGCCAGCAATTCAGTCCAAGAGACCCAGTACTTC CASNSVQETQYF
TRBJ2-3 many TRBV6-1 TRBD2 TGTGCCAGCAGTGAGCTAGCGGGAGGGGCAGATACGCAGTATTTT CASSELAGGADTQYF
TRBJ1-3 NA TRBV3-1/TRBV3-2 NA TGTGCCAGCAGCCAAGACATCATCTCTGGAAACACCATATATTTT CASSQDIISGNTIYF
TRBJ1-4 NA TRBV19 TRBD1 TGTGCCAGTAGTCTTGACAGGGGGTCGGCTAATGAAAAACTGTTTTTT CASSLDRGSANEKLFF
TRBJ1-5 NA TRBV28 NA TGTGCCAGCAGCATTGGGACAAGTAATCAGCCCCAGCATTTT CASSIGTSNQPQHF
TRBJ1-1 NA TRBV10-3 NA TGTGCCACCCGACAGGCCTCGAACACTGAAGCTTTCTTT CATRQASNTEAFF
TRBJ1-1 NA TRBV12-5 TRBD1 TGTGCTAGTGCCGAACAGGGGACAAACACTGAAGCTTTCTTT CASAEQGTNTEAFF
TRBJ2-1 NA TRBV11-3 TRBD2 TGTGCCAGCAGCTTAGTAGCGGGAGGATACAATGAGCAGTTCTTC CASSLVAGGYNEQFF
TRBJ1-2 NA TRBV18 NA TGTGCCAGCTCACCCATCGCAGGGAATGGTGGCTACACCTTC CASSPIAGNGGYTF
TRBJ1-5 NA TRBV11-2 TRBD1 TGTGCCAGCAGCTTAGAGGGACAGGGGAGCAATCAGCCCCAGCATTTT CASSLEGQGSNQPQHF
TRBJ1-2 NA TRBV4-3 TRBD1 TGCGCCAGCAGCTCCACCTCAACCGGGACAGGGACCCAAGGCTACACCTTC CASSSTSTGTGTQGYTF
TRBJ1-3 NA TRBV6-5 NA TGTGCCAGCAGCATCACGACAAGTGGAAACACCATATATTTT CASSITTSGNTIYF
TRBJ1-5 NA TRBV19 NA TGTGCCAGTAGTATAATCACAGCTTTAAGCAATCAGCCCCAGCATTTT CASSIITALSNQPQHF
TRBJ2-3 NA TRBV24-1 TRBD2 TGTGCCACCAGTGATTTCGGAGCGGGAGTTGGAGATACGCAGTATTTT CATSDFGAGVGDTQYF
TRBJ2-7 NA TRBV6-1 NA TGTGCCAGCAGTGAAGGACAGCTCTCCTACGAGCAGTACTTC CASSEGQLSYEQYF
TRBJ1-4 NA TRBV9 TRBD1 TGTGCCAGCAGCGACGACAGGGGAGTTAATGAAAAACTGTTTTTT CASSDDRGVNEKLFF
TRBJ2-1 few TRBV5-4 NA TGTGCCAGCAGCTCCGACTCGCGGGTCTACAATGAGCAGTTCTTC CASSSDSRVYNEQFF
TRBJ2-5 NA TRBV12-5 TRBD1 TGTGCTAGTGGTTTGGGCGTACAGGGGCCGCTTCAAGAGACCCAGTACTTC CASGLGVQGPLQETQYF
TRBJ1-6 NA TRBV2 TRBD1 TGTGCCAGCAGTGCCGGGGACAGTAATTCACCCCTCCACTTT CASSAGDSNSPLHF
TRBJ2-7 NA TRBV11-3 TRBD2 TGTGCCAGCAGCCTCGGGACTAGCGGGCCCTACGAGCAGTACTTC CASSLGTSGPYEQYF
TRBJ1-2 NA TRBV6-2/TRBV6-3 NA TGTGCCAGCAGCCATACCCGTCGGGGGGTTAACTATGGCTACACCTTC CASSHTRRGVNYGYTF
TRBJ1-5 NA TRBV30 NA TGTGCCTGGAGTGTATACACCAGCAATCAGCCCCAGCATTTT CAWSVYTSNQPQHF
TRBJ2-1 NA TRBV10-2 TRBD2 TGCGCCAGCAGTGTGCGGGAGGGTCTGAAATTCTTC CASSVREGLKFF
TRBJ2-3 NA TRBV27 NA TGTGCCAGCAGCCGCGGGTCCACAGATACGCAGTATTTT CASSRGSTDTQYF
TRBJ2-7 NA TRBV2 TRBD1 TGTGCCAGCAGTGTGACAGGGAGCGAGCAGTATTTC CASSVTGSEQYF
TRBJ1-3 NA TRBV18 NA TGTGCCAGCTCACCATGGGCAGGGGCGCTAGAAGGAAACACCATATATTTT CASSPWAGALEGNTIYF
TRBJ1-3 few TRBV4-2 NA TGTGCCAGCAGCCAAGGAGTCTCTGGAAACACCATATATTTT CASSQGVSGNTIYF
TRBJ1-5 NA TRBV30 NA TGTGCCTGGAGTGCGGGGGTGGGTGATCAGCCCCAGCATTTT CAWSAGVGDQPQHF
TRBJ2-1 NA TRBV9 NA TGTGCCAGCAGCGTAGGTGGGAGAGGTGAGCAGTTCTTC CASSVGGRGEQFF
TRBJ2-2 NA TRBV6-5 NA TGTGCCAGCACCGGTAGAACAGGGATCACCGGGGAGCTGTTTTTT CASTGRTGITGELFF
TRBJ2-1 NA TRBV3-1/TRBV3-2 NA TGTGCCAGCAGCCAAGATCAGAATGAGCAGTTCTTC CASSQDQNEQFF
TRBJ2-7 few TRBV10-1 TRBD2 TGCGCCAGCAGGGGACTAGCGGGAGAGGTCAACGAGCAGTACTTC CASRGLAGEVNEQYF
TRBJ2-6 NA TRBV9 NA TGTGCCAGCAGCGGTCGTTCTGGGGCCAACGTCCTGACTTTC CASSGRSGANVLTF
TRBJ1-1 NA TRBV2 NA TGTGCCAGGACTCGGACAGCGGGAACTGAAGCTTTCTTT CARTRTAGTEAFF
TRBJ2-7 NA TRBV28 TRBD2 TGTGCCAGCAGTCCGGGACTAGCGGGAGCCGTCGAGCAGTACTTC CASSPGLAGAVEQYF
TRBJ2-3 few TRBV2 TRBD1 TGTGCCAGCAGTGAGAGGACAGGGTCACCCACAGATACGCAGTATTTT CASSERTGSPTDTQYF